The 32 T cell receptor beta chains in this list originate from one sample, sequenced in a study of T cells in tuberculosis. TCRdb's table, derived via immunoSEQ multiplex PCR, lists solely in-frame clones and lacks some. The sample comprises 30,000 or so clones, 85% to 90% of which are singletons, and roughly 6.1% rests with the top ten. The sequenced material came from PBMCs. These receptors were collected from a donor between 5 and 29 years old with latent tuberculosis or without tuberculosis infection.

The chain carries TRBV28 and TRBJ1-1, with 8 bases that match TRBD1. Trimming cost V 4 bases and J 5 bases; bases outside gene matches: 6. CDR3 length: 14 residues. Germline CDR1 is MDHEN and CDR2 is SYDVKM. CDR3 residues: CASSSQGAWTEAFF. The CDR3 nucleotides are TGTGCCAGCAGTTCCCAGGGGGCTTGGACTGAAGCTTTCTTT.

The chain is built from TRBV7-6 and TRBJ1-1, with D unclear. This CDR3 is built from 16 residues. Germline CDR1 and CDR2: SGHVS and FNYEAQ. Trimming removed 2 bases from V and 4 bases from J, with 17 bases in between. The CDR3 DNA sequence: TGTGCCAGCAGCTTAACCCCGGACGGAGGAGGCACTGAAGCTTTCTTT. Translation: CASSLTPDGGGTEAFF.

The chain is built from TRBV7-9 and TRBJ1-6; 10 positions match TRBD1. Trimming took 5 bases from V and 7 from J; bases not matched to a gene: 11. Germline V CDR1 and CDR2: SEHNR, FQNEAQ (reference sequence). The CDR3 has 17 amino acids. The CDR3 here is CASSGNLGGQGNSPLHF. The CDR3 nucleotides read TGTGCCAGCAGCGGGAACTTGGGGGGACAGGGGAATTCACCCCTCCACTTT.

This chain uses TRBV28 with TRBJ2-5, with TRBD2 identical over 13 bases. The CDR3 extends over 17 amino acids. Germline lookup yields CDR1 MDHEN and CDR2 SYDVKM. The J segment lost 5 bases and the V segment lost 3 bases, leaving 9 bases of the junction unmatched. CDR3 nucleotide sequence: TGTGCCAGCAGTTTCTGGACTAGCGGGGGATCGAGGGAGACCCAGTACTTC. Its translation is CASSFWTSGGSRETQYF.

The gene calls are TRBV7-9 and TRBJ1-4; TRBD1 is a possible D gene (6 bases). CDR3 length: 16 residues. V lost 4 bases, J lost 2 bases, and 14 bases lay in between. The V gene's germline CDR1 is SEHNR and CDR2 FQNEAQ (reference sequence). CDR3 region: CASSSTRGGTNEKLFF. In DNA form, the CDR3 reads TGTGCCAGCAGCTCCACCAGGGGCGGCACTAATGAAAAACTGTTTTTT.

The chain has TRBV2 and TRBJ1-3; 7 bases line up with TRBD1. The CDR3 consists of 16 residues. The germline CDR1 and CDR2 sequences are SNHLY and FYNNEI. The trim removed 7 bases at V and 2 bases at J, leaving 11 bases unmatched. In nucleotides, the CDR3 is TGTGCCAGCACCCTTGGAGGGGGCATAACTGGAAACACCATATATTTT. It specifies CASTLGGGITGNTIYF.

The chain recombines TRBV25-1 with TRBJ1-1; TRBD1 might be the D (6 bases). Germline V gene data show CDR1 as MGHDK and CDR2 as SYGVNS. The V gene lost 8 bases and the J gene lost 6 bases, with 16 bases spanning the gap. The length of the CDR3 is 13 residues. CDR3 residues: CASGPWGQAEAFF. The DNA of the CDR3 is TGTGCCAGCGGCCCGTGGGGGCAGGCTGAAGCTTTCTTT.

The V gene is TRBV28, the J gene TRBJ1-1; D gene uncertain. The germline gives CDR1 MDHEN, CDR2 SYDVKM. The CDR3 is 12 amino acids. V dropped 6 bases and J dropped 6 bases, with 11 bases sitting between them. The CDR3 protein is CASSTGLPEAFF. CDR3 sequence (DNA): TGTGCCAGCAGCACCGGACTTCCTGAAGCTTTCTTT.

The chain is built from TRBV19 and TRBJ1-2; D is possibly TRBD1 (6 bases). Germline V gene sequence: CDR1 LNHDA, CDR2 SQIVND (reference sequence). Trimming removed 5 bases from V and 8 bases from J, with 15 bases in between. The CDR3 loop spans 13 amino acids. CDR3 in amino acids: CASSGRQGWGYTF. Here the CDR3 DNA reads TGTGCCAGTAGTGGACGGCAGGGGTGGGGCTACACCTTC.

V and J are TRBV5-1 and TRBJ2-2; 10 bases are shared with TRBD2. The CDR3 has 19 amino acids. From germline, CDR1 is SGHRS and CDR2 YFSETQ. V dropped 1 base and J dropped 2; count of bases not matched to a gene: 11. CDR3 sequence reads: CASSLSLLSGGRNTGELFF. In nucleotides, the CDR3 is TGCGCCAGCAGCTTGTCCCTCCTTAGCGGGGGGCGTAACACCGGGGAGCTGTTTTTT.

J is TRBJ2-7 and V is TRBV28; TRBD1 is a possible D gene (6 bases). This CDR3 has 15 amino acids. V was clipped by 8 bases and J by 2 bases, with 19 bases between them. Per the germline V gene, CDR1 is MDHEN and CDR2 is SYDVKM. CDR3 coding DNA: TGTGCCAGCTATCCCAGGGGCTACGTTGCCTACGAGCAGTACTTC. Its translation is CASYPRGYVAYEQYF.

The J gene is TRBJ2-3, the V gene TRBV5-1; weak D call: TRBD2 (7 bases). V dropped 4 bases and J dropped 6 bases, with 18 bases sitting between them. Germline values: CDR1 SGHRS, CDR2 YFSETQ. This CDR3 is built from 15 residues. The CDR3 sequence: CASSVRGAGRDTQYF. DNA of the CDR3: TGCGCCAGCAGCGTACGGGGGGCTGGCAGGGATACGCAGTATTTT.

The chain employs TRBV28 and TRBJ2-1, with 7 bases aligning to TRBD2. CDR1 and CDR2 (germline): MDHEN, SYDVKM. This CDR3 is built from 15 residues. The ends lost 7 bases at V and 4 bases at J; junction bases unmatched: 10. The CDR3 nucleotides are TGTGCCAGCAACCCCGTTCGGGGGGATTACAATGAGCAGTTCTTC. Translating gives CASNPVRGDYNEQFF.

The CDR3 region has the DNA TGCGCCAGCAGCGCCGGACAGGGGAAGACCCAGTACTTC. Protein product: CASSAGQGKTQYF. The genes are TRBV5-1 and TRBJ2-5; 9 positions agree with TRBD1. Germline loops: CDR1 SGHRS, CDR2 YFSETQ. The CDR3 has 13 residues. With V trimmed by 4 bases and J by 6 bases, 4 bases remained unmatched. Based on the CDR3 plus reference TRBV5-1 and TRBJ2-5, the full variable domain is KAGVTQTPRYLIKTRGQQVTLSCSPISGHRSVSWYQQTPGQGLQFLFEYFSETQRNKGNFPGRFSGRQFSNSRSEMNVSTLELGDSALYLCASSAGQGKTQYFGPGTRLLVL.

Here the CDR3 reads CASSHPNGNTIYF. For the CDR3, the DNA is TGCGCCAGCAGCCATCCAAATGGAAACACCATATATTTT. This rearrangement joins TRBV4-3 to TRBJ1-3; D is ambiguous. V gave up 3 bases and J gave up 3 bases, with 6 bases separating them. The germline V gene encodes CDR1 LGHNA and CDR2 YSLEER. This CDR3 has 13 residues.

J is TRBJ1-4 and V is TRBV27; D is possibly TRBD1 (5 bases). Deletions cut 8 bases from V and 3 bases from J, with 19 bases between. The CDR3 spans 16 residues. Looked up from germline, CDR1 is MNHEY and CDR2 is SMNVEV (reference sequence). CDR3 sequence reads: CASGPGGRGANEKLFF. The CDR3 DNA follows: TGTGCCAGCGGACCGGGGGGTCGGGGAGCTAATGAAAAACTGTTTTTT.

This chain links TRBV19 with TRBJ2-3; 11 bases fit TRBD2. Per germline, CDR1 LNHDA and CDR2 SQIVND (reference sequence). Trimming took 3 bases from V and 3 from J; bases not matched to a gene: 5. CDR3 length: 16 amino acids. The CDR3: CASSIFSGGETDTQYF. The CDR3 DNA reads as TGTGCCAGTAGTATTTTTAGCGGGGGGGAGACAGATACGCAGTATTTT.

The chain combines TRBV6-1 with TRBJ1-2; 8 nucleotides align to TRBD1. CDR3 length: 13 residues. The V and J ends lost 6 bases and 6 bases, in that order; junction bases with no gene match: 6. Germline CDR1 is MNHNS and CDR2 is SASEGT. CDR3 bases: TGTGCCAGCAGCGAGGACAGGGTGGATGGCTACACCTTC. Translation: CASSEDRVDGYTF.

This chain's CDR3 is CASSPGYIQYF. CDR3 DNA: TGCGCCAGCAGCCCAGGGTACATTCAGTACTTC. The gene calls are TRBV4-1 and TRBJ2-4; TRBD1 is a possible D gene (5 bases). This CDR3 spans 11 amino acids. Germline loops: CDR1 MGHRA, CDR2 YSYEKL. The V end was cut by 4 bases, the J end by 8 bases, with 6 bases between.

The rearrangement links TRBV6-1 to TRBJ2-7; 7 bases agree with TRBD1. CDR1 and CDR2 (germline): MNHNS, SASEGT. Losses at the gene ends were 0 bases for V and 4 bases for J; bases not matched to a gene: 9. This CDR3 is 16 amino acids long. The DNA of the CDR3 is TGTGCCAGCAGTGAAGCGCAACGACAGGGCCCTTACGAGCAGTACTTC. It yields the protein CASSEAQRQGPYEQYF.

The chain combines TRBV2 with TRBJ2-2, with TRBD2 matching 8 bases. J gave up 5 bases and V 6 bases, and 8 bases lay outside the gene matches. CDR1 and CDR2 (germline): SNHLY, FYNNEI. The CDR3 runs 15 residues. CDR3 DNA: TGTGCCAGCAGCCTCGGGGGGGCGGGGACCGGGGAGCTGTTTTTT. Translating gives CASSLGGAGTGELFF.

The gene calls are TRBV28 and TRBJ1-2, with D possibly being TRBD1 (5 bases). Trimming removed 6 bases at V and 3 bases at J, with 17 bases between. CDR1 and CDR2 (germline): MDHEN, SYDVKM. The CDR3 sequence is 15 residues long. The CDR3: CASSLPHRRHYGYTF. CDR3 DNA: TGTGCCAGCAGCCTACCCCACAGGCGGCACTATGGCTACACCTTC.

The chain joins TRBV5-5 to TRBJ2-5; tentative D call: TRBD2 (6 bases). The V end lost 4 bases, the J end lost 5 bases, and 15 bases lay between the germline ends. Germline loops: CDR1 SGHKS, CDR2 YYEKEE (reference sequence). There are 14 residues in the CDR3. The CDR3: CASSPEEGRETQYF. The CDR3 nucleotides read TGTGCCAGCAGCCCGGAGGAGGGGAGGGAGACCCAGTACTTC.

J is TRBJ1-5 and V is TRBV7-8; D gene ambiguous. This CDR3 has 13 residues. V dropped 5 bases and J dropped 6 bases, with 11 bases sitting between them. The germline CDR1 and CDR2 sequences are SGHVS and FQNEAQ. CDR3 sequence: CASSPDDIQPQHF. As DNA, the CDR3 is TGTGCCAGCAGCCCCGACGACATTCAGCCCCAGCATTTT.

This chain links TRBV2 with TRBJ1-2, with TRBD1 matching over 7 bases. Germline V CDR1 and CDR2: SNHLY, FYNNEI. Trimming cost V 9 bases and J 7 bases; bases outside gene matches: 8. This CDR3 comprises 12 residues. The CDR3 loop is CASPGQAPGYTF. The CDR3, as DNA: TGTGCCAGTCCCGGACAGGCCCCTGGCTACACCTTC.

This chain connects TRBV9 to TRBJ2-7, with 8 positions matching TRBD2. V lost 1 base to trimming and J lost 6 bases; unmatched junction nucleotides: 3. The CDR3 extends over 13 amino acids. The germline V gene encodes CDR1 SGDLS and CDR2 YYNGEE. CDR3 sequence (DNA): TGTGCCAGCAGCGTACGGGAGGGCACCGAGCAGTACTTC. This encodes CASSVREGTEQYF.

This clone has a handful of counts. The chain joins TRBV6-5 to TRBJ1-2; 7 nucleotides line up with TRBD1. The CDR3 runs 14 residues. CDR1 is MNHEY, CDR2 SVGAGI, per germline. The J segment lost 6 bases and the V segment lost 5 bases, leaving 9 bases of the junction unmatched. CDR3 nucleotides: TGTGCCAGCAGTCCATATACCACAGGGGATGGCTACACCTTC. It encodes CASSPYTTGDGYTF.

This chain connects TRBV27 to TRBJ2-3; D uncertain. Trimming pared 2 bases from V and 0 bases from J, leaving 9 bases between. Germline-derived CDR1 and CDR2 are MNHEY and SMNVEV (reference sequence). CDR3 size: 15 residues. This CDR3 reads CASSLLLTSTDTQYF. In DNA form, the CDR3 reads TGTGCCAGCAGTTTACTACTCACCAGCACAGATACGCAGTATTTT.

The J gene is TRBJ1-2, the V gene TRBV18; weak D call: TRBD1 (6 bases). Trimming removed 6 bases at V and 2 bases at J, with 10 bases between. The CDR3 loop spans 13 amino acids. Germline loops: CDR1 KGHSH, CDR2 LQKENI. The CDR3 is CASSQTGNYGYTF. CDR3 DNA sequence: TGTGCCAGCTCCCAAACAGGGAACTATGGCTACACCTTC.

This chain uses TRBV6-5 with TRBJ2-7, with D possibly matching TRBD1 (6 bases). V gave up 6 bases and J gave up 0 bases, with 15 bases separating them. Per the germline V gene, CDR1 is MNHEY and CDR2 is SVGAGI. This CDR3 is built from 15 residues. CDR3 sequence: CASRTGTKSSYEQYF. In DNA form, the CDR3 reads TGTGCCAGCAGGACCGGGACAAAGAGCTCCTACGAGCAGTACTTC.

In this sample, this clone turned up once. The chain employs TRBV5-1 and TRBJ1-1; 7 positions match TRBD1. Germline V gives CDR1 SGHRS, CDR2 YFSETQ. The J segment lost 2 bases and the V segment lost 7 bases, leaving 29 bases of the junction unmatched. This CDR3 has 21 amino acids. The CDR3 DNA reads as TGCGCCAGCGCAACAGGGGTCGGGTATAATACTAAGCGGGGGAGCAACACTGAAGCTTTCTTT. Translating gives CASATGVGYNTKRGSNTEAFF.

This chain uses TRBV7-2 with TRBJ2-7; 8 nucleotides line up with TRBD2. This CDR3 region has 14 residues. The ends lost 1 base at V and 2 bases at J; junction bases unmatched: 1. The germline CDR1 and CDR2 sequences are SGHTA and FQGNSA. CDR3 protein: CASSLDGGAYEQYF. The CDR3 region has the DNA TGTGCCAGCAGCTTAGACGGGGGGGCCTACGAGCAGTACTTC.